Presented here are 20 T cell receptor beta chains from one specimen sequenced in a study of spatial heterogeneity in lung cancer. Study-wide results and caveats: One measure, the expanded intratumoral alpha and beta TCR count, tracked tumor mutation counts.

Time point of the sample: sample taken at primary tumor resection. One entry per CDR3 protein, called by TCRdb with MiXCR from the 5' RACE reads. This sample has 3,500 to 4,000 distinct CDR3 sequences, with 8.5% to 9.5% found just once. These receptors' antigens are unknown. The sample here was lung tumor tissue, taken at surgery. The receptors originated from a male donor with early-stage non-small cell lung cancer.

This clonotype is judged medium-sized. The J gene is TRBJ2-5, the V gene TRBV4-3; D may be TRBD1 (5 bases). Per germline, CDR1 LGHNA and CDR2 YSLEER. This CDR3 contains 15 residues. The V end was cut by 0 bases, the J end by 5 bases, with 13 bases between. The CDR3 reads CASSQDFQGGETQYF. In DNA, the CDR3 is TGCGCCAGCAGCCAAGATTTTCAGGGTGGGGAGACCCAGTACTTC.

The rearrangement uses TRBV10-3 and TRBJ1-1, with 9 bases that match TRBD1. This CDR3 region has 14 residues. Per germline, CDR1 ENHRY and CDR2 SYGVKD. V lost 8 bases to trimming and J lost 1 base; unmatched junction nucleotides: 5. The CDR3 nucleotides are TGTGCCATCCGACGACAGGGGGAGAACACTGAAGCTTTCTTT. This codes for CAIRRQGENTEAFF.

This clonotype rates as large. This CDR3 reads CASSQGTGDSYEQYF. The CDR3 DNA sequence: TGTGCCAGCAGCCAAGGGACAGGGGATTCCTACGAGCAGTACTTC. This chain joins TRBV4-2 and TRBJ2-7; the match to TRBD1 covers 9 bases. Germline trimming cut 1 base from V and 1 base from J; bases unmatched to any gene: 2. This CDR3 has 15 residues. Germline values: CDR1 LGHNA, CDR2 YNFKEQ.

V is TRBV6-2 or TRBV6-3 and J is TRBJ2-5; D gene uncertain. The germline gives CDR1 MNHEY, CDR2 SVGEGT. Trimming took off 0 bases at V and 5 bases at J, with 4 bases between the two ends. The CDR3 is made up of 12 amino acids. The CDR3: CASSYSRETQYF. The CDR3 nucleotides are TGTGCCAGCAGTTACTCGAGGGAGACCCAGTACTTC.

This clonotype came up a few times. The chain recombines TRBV24-1 with TRBJ2-3; 10 nucleotides match TRBD1. Germline V gene data show CDR1 as KGHDR and CDR2 as SFDVKD. The CDR3 runs to 18 residues. V was clipped by 6 bases and J by 0 bases; unmatched bases: 11. In DNA form, the CDR3 reads TGTGCCACCAGTCGGACAGGGGGATTGGGGCCTAGCACAGATACGCAGTATTTT. It yields the protein CATSRTGGLGPSTDTQYF.

This clonotype ranks as medium-sized. The gene calls are TRBV7-2 and TRBJ2-3, with a tentative D call TRBD2 (5 bases). V dropped 1 base and J dropped 13 bases, with 15 bases sitting between them. The CDR3 length is 13 residues. CDR1 is SGHTA, CDR2 FQGNSA, per germline. The CDR3 is CASSLEVARAEYF. The CDR3 bases are TGTGCCAGCAGCTTAGAGGTAGCGCGGGCAGAGTATTTT.

This clonotype is deemed medium-sized. The V and J genes are TRBV20-1 and TRBJ2-2; TRBD2 aligns across 11 bases. The J segment lost 2 bases and the V segment lost 6 bases, leaving 2 bases of the junction unmatched. This CDR3 has 14 residues. Germline values: CDR1 DFQATT, CDR2 SNEGSKA (reference sequence). The CDR3 DNA is TGCAGTGCCGGGACTAGCGGCAACACCGGGGAGCTGTTTTTT. Amino acids: CSAGTSGNTGELFF.

There are a few counts of this clonotype. This chain uses TRBV3-1 with TRBJ2-7; 9 nucleotides agree with TRBD1. Germline V CDR1 and CDR2: LGHDT, YNNKEL (reference sequence). V lost 3 bases and J lost 5; bases outside the gene matches: 8. This CDR3 region has 15 residues. CDR3 amino acids: CASSQSGTGTHEQYF. CDR3 bases: TGTGCCAGCAGCCAGTCCGGGACAGGGACCCACGAGCAGTACTTC.

The sample holds many counts of this clonotype. This chain links TRBV20-1 with TRBJ2-1; D is tentatively TRBD1 or TRBD2 (5 bases each). The CDR3 totals 16 residues. Deletions cut 0 bases from V and 8 bases from J, with 20 bases between. Germline CDR1 DFQATT, CDR2 SNEGSKA (reference sequence). CDR3 residues: CSARDGGRLRKDEQFF. The DNA of the CDR3 is TGCAGTGCTAGAGATGGGGGAAGACTAAGAAAGGATGAGCAGTTCTTC.

This clonotype was detected many times. The V gene is TRBV28, the J gene TRBJ1-2; D gene ambiguous. V was trimmed by 2 bases and J by 2 bases, leaving 3 bases between them. Germline CDR1 is MDHEN and CDR2 is SYDVKM. CDR3 length: 12 residues. CDR3 amino acids: CASSLQNYGYTF. The CDR3 DNA is TGTGCCAGCAGTTTACAGAACTATGGCTACACCTTC.

This clonotype counts as medium-sized (0.01 to 0.1%). The chain carries TRBV6-5 and TRBJ2-7; either TRBD1 or TRBD2 may supply D (5 bases each). V was shortened by 0 bases and J by 3 bases, with 12 bases between the two germline ends. The CDR3 is 15 residues long. Germline V gene lookup returns CDR1 MNHEY and CDR2 SVGAGI. CDR3 sequence reads: CASSYSNWGSYEQYF. The DNA for the CDR3 is TGTGCCAGCAGTTACTCGAATTGGGGGAGCTACGAGCAGTACTTC.

Relative to its sample, this clonotype is medium-sized. The rearrangement uses TRBV9 and TRBJ2-3; the D is unclear. The V end lost 4 bases, the J end lost 4 bases, and 10 bases lay between the germline ends. Germline V gives CDR1 SGDLS, CDR2 YYNGEE. This CDR3 has 13 residues. The CDR3 nucleotides are TGTGCCAGCAGCCCAGCCTGGGCAGATACGCAGTATTTT. It yields the protein CASSPAWADTQYF. Complete variable domain (other parts from reference TRBV9 and TRBJ2-3): DSGVTQTPKHLITATGQRVTLRCSPRSGDLSVYWYQQSLDQGLQFLIQYYNGEERAKGNILERFSAQQFPDLHSELNLSSLELGDSALYFCASSPAWADTQYFGPGTRLTVL.

The chain links TRBV28 to TRBJ2-5; D not resolved. CDR3 length: 11 amino acids. Germline CDR1 MDHEN, CDR2 SYDVKM. The ends were cut back, 5 bases at V and 2 bases at J, with 3 bases in the middle. The CDR3 nucleotides read TGTGCCAGCAGTAAACAAGAGACCCAGTACTTC. Amino acids: CASSKQETQYF.

This clonotype appeared many times. One junction end disagrees with the germline gene, perhaps due to a read error. This sequence joins TRBV24-1 and TRBJ2-3; TRBD2 might be the D (7 bases). Germline CDR1 and CDR2: KGHDR and SFDVKD. There are 13 residues in the CDR3. In DNA, the CDR3 is TGTGCCGCCAGACGGGGGGCCACAGATACGCAGTATTTT. Its translation is CAARRGATDTQYF.

The gene calls are TRBV7-2 and TRBJ2-2; possibly TRBD2 for D (5 bases). This CDR3 comprises 15 residues. The germline V gene encodes CDR1 SGHTA and CDR2 FQGNSA. V gave up 5 bases and J gave up 3 bases, with 13 bases separating them. The CDR3 DNA sequence: TGTGCCAGCAGCCCCATCTCCGGGGACACCGGGGAGCTGTTTTTT. This encodes CASSPISGDTGELFF.

About this clonotype: A clone one base away is much larger, so this may be a read error. CDR3 coding DNA: TGTGCCAGCAGTGACGGGACTAGCGGTTACAATGAGCTGTTCTTC. Translated, it gives CASSDGTSGYNELFF. This chain joins TRBV6-6 and TRBJ2-1; 11 bases align to TRBD2. Germline V gene data show CDR1 as MNHNY and CDR2 as SVGAGI (reference sequence). The CDR3 is made up of 15 amino acids.

This clonotype was found a few times. The V gene is TRBV6-2 or TRBV6-3, the J gene TRBJ2-2; D is undetermined. The CDR3 has 14 residues. V dropped 0 bases and J dropped 7 bases, with 9 bases sitting between them. Germline-derived CDR1 and CDR2 are MNHEY and SVGEGT. CDR3 loop: CASSYSITNGELFF. In nucleotides, the CDR3 is TGTGCCAGCAGTTACTCGATAACGAACGGGGAGCTGTTTTTT.

This clonotype rates as medium-sized. The rearrangement uses TRBV7-2 and TRBJ2-1, with 14 bases aligning to TRBD2. CDR1 and CDR2 (germline): SGHTA, FQGNSA. V lost 1 base to trimming and J lost 8 bases; unmatched junction nucleotides: 7. The CDR3 runs 17 residues. Here the CDR3 DNA reads TGTGCCAGCAGCTTAGTAGGGACTAGCGGGAGAGGGGATGAGCAGTTCTTC. This gives the protein CASSLVGTSGRGDEQFF.

This clonotype is medium-sized in the sample. This sequence joins TRBV6-5 and TRBJ1-1, with TRBD1 identical over 7 bases. Looked up from germline, CDR1 is MNHEY and CDR2 is SVGAGI. V dropped 5 bases and J dropped 7; count of bases not matched to a gene: 7. The CDR3 contains 13 residues. The CDR3 DNA reads TGTGCCAGCAGTGAACAGGGGCACCGTGAAGCTTTCTTT. Its translation: CASSEQGHREAFF.

This clonotype is medium-sized (0.01 to 0.1%) by share. The gene calls are TRBV10-3 and TRBJ2-7; D unresolved. This CDR3 comprises 15 residues. The V and J ends lost 0 bases and 3 bases respectively, with 12 bases between them. Looked up from germline, CDR1 is ENHRY and CDR2 is SYGVKD. Here the CDR3 reads CAISESGSRIYEQYF. Here the CDR3 DNA reads TGTGCCATCAGTGAGTCGGGGTCTCGTATCTACGAGCAGTACTTC.